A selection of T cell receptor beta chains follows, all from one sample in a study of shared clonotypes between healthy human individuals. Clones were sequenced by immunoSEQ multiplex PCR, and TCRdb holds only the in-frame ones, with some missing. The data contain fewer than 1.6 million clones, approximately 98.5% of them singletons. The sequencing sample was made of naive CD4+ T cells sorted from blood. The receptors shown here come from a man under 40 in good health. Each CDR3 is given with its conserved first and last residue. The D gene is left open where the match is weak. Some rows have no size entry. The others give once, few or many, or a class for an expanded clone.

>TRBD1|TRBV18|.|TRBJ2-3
CASSPIGTGGTDTQYF
TGTGCCAGCTCACCTATCGGGACAGGCGGTACAGATACGCAGTATTTT
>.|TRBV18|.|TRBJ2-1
CASSSPGTRNEQFF
TGTGCCAGCTCAAGTCCCGGGACCAGGAATGAGCAGTTCTTC
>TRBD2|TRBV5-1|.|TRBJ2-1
CASSRTSGLSSYNEQFF
TGCGCCAGCAGCCGGACTAGCGGGTTGAGCTCCTACAATGAGCAGTTCTTC
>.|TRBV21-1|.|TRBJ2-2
CASSKEGDYTGELFF
TGTGCCAGCAGCAAAGAGGGGGATTACACCGGGGAGCTGTTTTTT
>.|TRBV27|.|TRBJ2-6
CASSLYGPQVLSGANVLTF
TGTGCCAGCAGTTTATACGGGCCCCAGGTTCTCTCTGGGGCCAACGTCCTGACTTTC
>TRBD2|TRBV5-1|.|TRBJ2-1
CASSLRLAGGLENEQFF
TGCGCCAGCAGCCTGCGACTAGCGGGAGGGTTAGAGAATGAGCAGTTCTTC
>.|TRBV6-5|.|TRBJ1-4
CASSYQRGFNEKLFF
TGTGCCAGCAGTTACCAGAGAGGGTTTAATGAAAAACTGTTTTTT
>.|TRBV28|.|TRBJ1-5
CASRDKDRFYQPQHF
TGTGCCAGCAGGGACAAAGACAGGTTTTATCAGCCCCAGCATTTT
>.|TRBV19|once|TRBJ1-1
CASSIDAGNTEAFF
TGTGCCAGTAGTATAGATGCAGGGAACACTGAAGCTTTCTTT
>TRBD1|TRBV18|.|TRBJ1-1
CASSRGQGARSTEAFF
TGTGCCAGCTCGCGAGGACAGGGGGCGCGGAGCACTGAAGCTTTCTTT
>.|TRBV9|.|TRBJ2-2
CASSVGGAYTGELFF
TGTGCCAGCAGCGTAGGGGGCGCGTACACCGGGGAGCTGTTTTTT
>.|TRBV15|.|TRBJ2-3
CATSRDLGSTDTQYF
TGTGCCACCAGCAGAGATCTTGGGAGCACAGATACGCAGTATTTT
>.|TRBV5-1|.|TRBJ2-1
CASSPLGRDKYNEQFF
TGCGCCAGCAGCCCCTTAGGTAGGGACAAGTACAATGAGCAGTTCTTC
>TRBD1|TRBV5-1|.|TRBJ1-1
CASSQDRAENTEAFF
TGCGCCAGCAGTCAAGACAGGGCTGAGAACACTGAAGCTTTCTTT
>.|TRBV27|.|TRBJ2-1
CASKYRAGSYNEQFF
TGTGCCAGCAAATACAGGGCGGGCTCCTACAATGAGCAGTTCTTC
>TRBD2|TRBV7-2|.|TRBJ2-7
CASSLARAGGSYSYEQYF
TGTGCCAGCAGCTTAGCGCGAGCGGGAGGTTCCTACTCCTACGAGCAGTACTTC
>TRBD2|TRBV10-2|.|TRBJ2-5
CASTKTSGAQGGTQYF
TGCGCCAGCACCAAGACTAGCGGAGCCCAAGGGGGGACCCAGTACTTC
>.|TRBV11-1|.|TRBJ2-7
CASSLNSPGASGEQYF
TGTGCCAGCAGCTTAAACTCCCCGGGGGCTTCTGGCGAGCAGTACTTC
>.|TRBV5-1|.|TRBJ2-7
CASSSGLGGRGAYEQYF
TGCGCCAGCAGCTCCGGACTAGGGGGAAGGGGAGCCTACGAGCAGTACTTC
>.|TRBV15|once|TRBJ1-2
CATSRDRRTDYGYTF
TGTGCCACCAGCAGAGACAGGCGTACCGACTATGGCTACACCTTC
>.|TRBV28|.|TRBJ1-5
CASSLGLSQPQHF
TGTGCCAGCAGTTTGGGGCTTTCTCAGCCCCAGCATTTT
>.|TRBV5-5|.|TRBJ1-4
CASSLEGTTNEKLFF
TGTGCCAGCAGCTTGGAGGGGACGACTAATGAAAAACTGTTTTTT
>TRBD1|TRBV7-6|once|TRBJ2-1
CASSERTGPYNEQFF
TGTGCCAGCAGCGAGCGGACAGGACCCTACAATGAGCAGTTCTTC
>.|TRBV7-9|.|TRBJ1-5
CASSRGGNHQPQHF
TGTGCCAGCAGCCGAGGGGGTAACCATCAGCCCCAGCATTTT
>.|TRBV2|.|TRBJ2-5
CASRPEETQYF
TGTGCCAGCAGGCCCGAAGAGACCCAGTACTTC
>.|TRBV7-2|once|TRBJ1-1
CASSINRGDRGTEAFF
TGTGCCAGCAGCATTAACCGGGGGGATAGGGGCACTGAAGCTTTCTTT
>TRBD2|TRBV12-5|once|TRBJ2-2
CASGFVNPSGSPGELFF
TGTGCTAGTGGTTTCGTTAATCCTAGCGGGAGTCCCGGGGAGCTGTTTTTT
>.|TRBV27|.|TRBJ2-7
CASSSLRGRSLYEQYF
TGTGCCAGCAGTTCCCTCAGGGGTAGGAGTCTCTACGAGCAGTACTTC
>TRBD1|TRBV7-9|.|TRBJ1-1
CASSLQGQATEAFF
TGTGCCAGCAGCTTACAGGGACAGGCGACTGAAGCTTTCTTT
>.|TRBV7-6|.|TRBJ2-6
CASSSYSGANVLTF
TGTGCCAGCAGCTCATACTCTGGGGCCAACGTCCTGACTTTC
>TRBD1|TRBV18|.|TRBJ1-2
CASSPTGTGGAGVGYTF
TGTGCCAGCTCACCAACCGGAACAGGGGGCGCGGGGGTCGGCTACACCTTC
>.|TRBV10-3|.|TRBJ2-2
CAIRGNTGELFF
TGTGCCATCAGAGGAAACACCGGGGAGCTGTTTTTT
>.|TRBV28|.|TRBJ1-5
CASRRTEIYQPQHF
TGTGCCAGCAGGCGGACAGAAATCTATCAGCCCCAGCATTTT
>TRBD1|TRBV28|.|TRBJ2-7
CASSLGQSHEQYF
TGTGCCAGCAGTTTGGGACAGTCCCACGAGCAGTACTTC
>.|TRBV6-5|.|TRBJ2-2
CASSYRGLNTGELFF
TGTGCCAGCAGTTACAGGGGTCTGAACACCGGGGAGCTGTTTTTT
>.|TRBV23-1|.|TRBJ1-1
CASSQKKVSPNTEAFF
TGCGCCAGCAGTCAAAAAAAGGTTTCACCGAACACTGAAGCTTTCTTT
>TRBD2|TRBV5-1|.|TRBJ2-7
CASSSGLPYEQYF
TGCGCCAGCAGCTCGGGACTACCTTACGAGCAGTACTTC
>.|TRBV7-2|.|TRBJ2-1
CASSLGGLLLNEQFF
TGTGCCAGCAGCTTAGGTGGACTCTTACTCAATGAGCAGTTCTTC
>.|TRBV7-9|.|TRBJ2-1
CASSPLGEQFF
TGTGCCAGCAGCCCCTTGGGAGAGCAGTTCTTC
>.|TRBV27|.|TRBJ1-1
CASSLLVARGMNTEAFF
TGTGCCAGCAGTTTATTGGTAGCGAGGGGCATGAACACTGAAGCTTTCTTT
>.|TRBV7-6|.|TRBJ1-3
CASSKGHISGNTIYF
TGTGCCAGCAGCAAGGGACATATCTCTGGAAACACCATATATTTT
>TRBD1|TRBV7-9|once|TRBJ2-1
CASSFSGQGRISYNEQFF
TGTGCCAGCAGCTTCTCGGGACAGGGAAGAATCTCCTACAATGAGCAGTTCTTC
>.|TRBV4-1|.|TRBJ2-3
CASSQEGSGVPTQYF
TGCGCCAGCAGCCAAGAAGGGTCGGGGGTGCCCACGCAGTATTTT